The 8 T cell receptor beta chains reported below all come from one sample, sequenced in a study of blood T cell repertoires in COVID-19. Sequencing used immunoSEQ multiplex PCR; TCRdb keeps in-frame clones, though not all of them. The sample yields 250,000 or so clones, 70% to 90% seen once. Sequences were obtained from PBMCs or T cells enriched from blood (not recorded which). These receptors originate from a woman in her 50s who had been exposed to COVID-19.

The rearrangement uses TRBV4-3 and TRBJ1-2; no clear D gene. The CDR3 extends over 15 amino acids. CDR1 LGHNA and CDR2 YSLEER come from the germline V gene. Between the trimmed V and J ends, which lost 0 bases and 8 bases, there was a span of 16 bases. CDR3 DNA: TGCGCCAGCAGCCAAGATCGTAACCACTATTTAGGCTACACCTTC. This encodes CASSQDRNHYLGYTF.

This chain connects TRBV15 to TRBJ2-7; no clear D gene. This CDR3 is 15 amino acids long. Germline CDR1 and CDR2: LNHNV and YYDKDF (reference sequence). V lost 0 bases and J 9 bases, leaving 18 bases between the germline ends. CDR3 nucleotides: TGTGCCACCAGCAGAGAAGGCCAGCACAGCCCCCCGCAGTACTTC. As protein: CATSREGQHSPPQYF.

The V and J genes are TRBV7-8 and TRBJ2-1, with TRBD1 identical over 9 bases. The germline gives CDR1 SGHVS, CDR2 FQNEAQ. V lost 6 bases, J lost 4 bases, and 10 bases stayed unmatched. The CDR3 has 16 amino acids. Here the CDR3 reads CASSSQGGTGYNEQFF. DNA for the CDR3: TGTGCCAGCAGTTCTCAAGGCGGGACAGGGTACAATGAGCAGTTCTTC.

This clone was seen only once. This chain joins TRBV19 and TRBJ1-6; D call uncertain. Looked up from germline, CDR1 is LNHDA and CDR2 is SQIVND (reference sequence). This CDR3 has 17 residues. Trimming took 5 bases from V and 10 from J, leaving 24 bases between them. DNA of the CDR3: TGTGCCAGTAGTCGAAATCTCGGACTGGCTGCCTGGTCACCCCTCCACTTT. Its protein is CASSRNLGLAAWSPLHF.

A few counts support this clone. V gene TRBV7-3 combines with J gene TRBJ2-1, with TRBD1 as a possible D gene (6 bases). The CDR3 is made up of 13 amino acids. CDR1 SGHTA and CDR2 FQGTGA come from the germline V gene. V lost 0 bases to trimming and J lost 10 bases, with 10 bases between them. The CDR3 spells CASSLTGGPEQFF. CDR3 nucleotide sequence: TGTGCCAGCAGCTTAACTGGGGGCCCGGAGCAGTTCTTC.

The chain links TRBV15 to TRBJ1-5; the D gene is possibly TRBD1 (5 bases). The CDR3 covers 14 residues. Trimming stripped 8 bases from V and 5 bases from J, with 16 bases between. The V gene's germline CDR1 is LNHNV and CDR2 YYDKDF (reference sequence). For the CDR3, the DNA is TGTGCCACCGCGAGCCGGGACTTAGATCAGCCCCAGCATTTT. Translating it yields CATASRDLDQPQHF.

The rearrangement joins TRBV14 to TRBJ2-5; a weak D match, TRBD2 (6 bases). CDR3 length equals 12 residues. The ends were cut back, 4 bases at V and 5 bases at J, with 8 bases in the middle. Germline V gene data show CDR1 as SGHDN and CDR2 as FVKESK. The CDR3 bases are TGTGCCAGCAGCCGAGGGAGGGAGACCCAGTACTTC. Its protein product is CASSRGRETQYF.

This clone was seen just once. The V and J genes are TRBV19 and TRBJ1-2; 9 bases match TRBD1. The germline V gene has CDR1 LNHDA and CDR2 SQIVND (reference sequence). V lost 5 bases, J lost 1 base, and 8 bases stayed unmatched. The CDR3 consists of 16 residues. This chain's CDR3 is CASSPPHRGRNYGYTF. The CDR3 DNA sequence: TGTGCCAGTAGTCCCCCTCACAGGGGGCGTAACTATGGCTACACCTTC.